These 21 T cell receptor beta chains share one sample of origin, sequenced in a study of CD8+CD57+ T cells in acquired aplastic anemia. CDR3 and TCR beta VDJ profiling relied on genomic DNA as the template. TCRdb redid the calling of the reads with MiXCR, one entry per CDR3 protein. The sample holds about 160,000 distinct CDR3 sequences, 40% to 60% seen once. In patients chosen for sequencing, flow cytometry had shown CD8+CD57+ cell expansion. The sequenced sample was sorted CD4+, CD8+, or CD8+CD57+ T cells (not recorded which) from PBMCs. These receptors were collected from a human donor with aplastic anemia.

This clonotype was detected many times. CDR3: CASSVVSGWGYGNYGYTF. CDR3 in DNA: TGTGCCAGCAGCGTAGTATCGGGATGGGGTTACGGTAACTATGGCTACACCTTC. V and J are TRBV9 and TRBJ1-2; D gene uncertain. The CDR3 covers 18 residues. The V end was cut by 0 bases, the J end by 1 base, with 19 bases between. The germline V gene has CDR1 SGDLS and CDR2 YYNGEE.

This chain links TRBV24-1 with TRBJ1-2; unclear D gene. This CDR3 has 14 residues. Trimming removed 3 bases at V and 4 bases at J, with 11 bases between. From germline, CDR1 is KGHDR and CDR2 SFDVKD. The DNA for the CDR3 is TGTGCCACCAGTGATAACACTAGGGCCTATGGCTACACCTTC. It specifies CATSDNTRAYGYTF.

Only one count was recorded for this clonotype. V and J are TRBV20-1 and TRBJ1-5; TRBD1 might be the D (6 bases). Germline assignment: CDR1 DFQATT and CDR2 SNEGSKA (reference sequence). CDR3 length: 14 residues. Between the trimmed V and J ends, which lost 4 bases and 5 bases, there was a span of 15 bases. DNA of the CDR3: TGCAGTGCTACTACAGGGTTCGACGATCAGCCCCAGCATTTT. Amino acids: CSATTGFDDQPQHF.

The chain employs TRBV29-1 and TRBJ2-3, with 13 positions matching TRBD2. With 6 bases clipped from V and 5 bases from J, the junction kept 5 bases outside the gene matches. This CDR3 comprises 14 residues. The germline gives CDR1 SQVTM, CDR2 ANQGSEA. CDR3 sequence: CSVSGLAGIDTQYF. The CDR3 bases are TGCAGCGTATCGGGACTAGCGGGAATAGATACGCAGTATTTT.

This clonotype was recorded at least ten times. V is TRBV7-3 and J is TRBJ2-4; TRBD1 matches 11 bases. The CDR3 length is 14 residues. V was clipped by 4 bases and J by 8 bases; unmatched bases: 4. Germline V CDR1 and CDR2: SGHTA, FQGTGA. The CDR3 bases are TGTGCCAGCAGCTCTGGGACAGGGGGTGACATTCAGTACTTC. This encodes CASSSGTGGDIQYF.

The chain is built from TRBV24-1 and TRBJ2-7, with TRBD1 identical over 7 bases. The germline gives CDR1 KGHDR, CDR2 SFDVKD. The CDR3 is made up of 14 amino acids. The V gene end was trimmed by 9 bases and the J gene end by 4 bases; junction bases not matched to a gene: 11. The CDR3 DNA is TGTGCCACCGGATGGGCAGGGGGTCGGTACGAGCAGTACTTC. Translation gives CATGWAGGRYEQYF.

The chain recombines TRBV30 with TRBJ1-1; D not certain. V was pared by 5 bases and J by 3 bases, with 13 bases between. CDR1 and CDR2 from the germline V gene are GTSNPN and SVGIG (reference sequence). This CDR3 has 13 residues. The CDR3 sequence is CAWAEDGYTEAFF. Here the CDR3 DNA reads TGTGCCTGGGCGGAGGACGGCTACACTGAAGCTTTCTTT.

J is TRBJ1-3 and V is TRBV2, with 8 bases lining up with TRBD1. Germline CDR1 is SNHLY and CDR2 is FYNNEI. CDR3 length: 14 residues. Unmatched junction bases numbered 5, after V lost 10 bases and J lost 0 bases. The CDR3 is CAIYTGGSGNTIYF. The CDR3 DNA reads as TGTGCCATTTACACAGGGGGCTCTGGAAACACCATATATTTT.

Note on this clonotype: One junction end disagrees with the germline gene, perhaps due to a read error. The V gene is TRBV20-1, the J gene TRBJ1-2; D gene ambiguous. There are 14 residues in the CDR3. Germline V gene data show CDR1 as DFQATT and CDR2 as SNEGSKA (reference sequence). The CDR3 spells CSARVSRVEHGYTF. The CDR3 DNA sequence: TGCAGTGCCAGAGTTTCCCGTGTGGAACATGGCTACACCTTC.

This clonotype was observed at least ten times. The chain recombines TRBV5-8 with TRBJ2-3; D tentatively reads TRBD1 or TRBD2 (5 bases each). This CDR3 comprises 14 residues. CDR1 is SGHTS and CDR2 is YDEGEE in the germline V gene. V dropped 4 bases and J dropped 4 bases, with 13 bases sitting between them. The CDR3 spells CASSPSGGADTQYF. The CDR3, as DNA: TGTGCCAGCAGCCCGAGTGGGGGAGCAGATACGCAGTATTTT.

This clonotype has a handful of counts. The CDR3: CASSLVAGSSYEQYF. CDR3 DNA sequence: TGTGCCAGCAGCTTAGTCGCGGGCAGCTCCTACGAGCAGTACTTC. J is TRBJ2-7 and V is TRBV7-9; D might be TRBD2 (5 bases). V was cut by 1 base and J by 0 bases, with 10 bases left in between. The V gene's germline CDR1 is SEHNR and CDR2 FQNEAQ (reference sequence). The CDR3 loop spans 15 amino acids.

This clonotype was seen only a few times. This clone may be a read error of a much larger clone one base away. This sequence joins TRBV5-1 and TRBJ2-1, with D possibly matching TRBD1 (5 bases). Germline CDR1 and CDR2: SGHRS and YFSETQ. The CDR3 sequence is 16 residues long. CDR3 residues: CASSLTGYDSCNEQFF. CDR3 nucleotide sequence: TGCGCCAGCAGCTTGACAGGCTACGACTCCTGCAATGAGCAGTTCTTC.

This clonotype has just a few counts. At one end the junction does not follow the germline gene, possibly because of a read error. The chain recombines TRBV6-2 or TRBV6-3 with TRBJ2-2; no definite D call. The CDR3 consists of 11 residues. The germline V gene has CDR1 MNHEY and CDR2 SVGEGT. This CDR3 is CASRNPGELFF. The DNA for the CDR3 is TGTGCCAGCAGGAACCCCGGGGAGCTGTTTTTT.

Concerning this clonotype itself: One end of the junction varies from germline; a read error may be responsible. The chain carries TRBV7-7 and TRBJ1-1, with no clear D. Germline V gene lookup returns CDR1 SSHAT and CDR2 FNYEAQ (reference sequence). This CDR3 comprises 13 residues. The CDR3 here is CASSDGLGTEAFF. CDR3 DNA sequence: TGTGCTAGCAGCGACGGTCTCGGCACTGAAGCTTTCTTT.

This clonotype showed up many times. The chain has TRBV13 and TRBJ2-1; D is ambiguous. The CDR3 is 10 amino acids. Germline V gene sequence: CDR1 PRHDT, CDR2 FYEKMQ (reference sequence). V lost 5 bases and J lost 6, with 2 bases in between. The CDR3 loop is CASSLNEQFF. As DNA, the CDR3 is TGTGCCAGCAGCCTCAATGAGCAGTTCTTC.

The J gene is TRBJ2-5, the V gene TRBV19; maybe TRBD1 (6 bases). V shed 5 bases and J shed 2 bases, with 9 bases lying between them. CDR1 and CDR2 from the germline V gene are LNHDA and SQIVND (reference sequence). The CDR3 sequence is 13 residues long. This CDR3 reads CASSPDRQETQYF. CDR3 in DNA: TGTGCCAGTAGTCCTGACAGGCAAGAGACCCAGTACTTC.

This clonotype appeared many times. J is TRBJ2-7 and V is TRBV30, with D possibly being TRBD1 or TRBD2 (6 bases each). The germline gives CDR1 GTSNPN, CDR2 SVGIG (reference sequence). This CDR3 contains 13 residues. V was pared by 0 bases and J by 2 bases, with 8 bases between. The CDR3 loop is CAWSVGGPYEQYF. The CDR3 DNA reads TGTGCCTGGAGTGTTGGGGGGCCCTACGAGCAGTACTTC.

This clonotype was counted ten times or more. The CDR3 DNA sequence: TGTGCCAGCAGTTTCGTCGAACCGAACACTGAAGCTTTCTTT. As protein: CASSFVEPNTEAFF. This rearrangement joins TRBV12-3 or TRBV12-4 to TRBJ1-1; D gene uncertain. The germline V and J ends were trimmed by 3 bases and 1 base, with 9 bases remaining between them. The CDR3 runs to 14 residues.

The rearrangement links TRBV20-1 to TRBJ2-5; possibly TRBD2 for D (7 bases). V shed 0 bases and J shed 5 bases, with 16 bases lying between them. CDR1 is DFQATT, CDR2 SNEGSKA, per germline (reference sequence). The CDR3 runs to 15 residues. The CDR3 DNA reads TGCAGTGCTAGAGACTCACGGGGGGCTGGCGAGACCCAGTACTTC. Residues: CSARDSRGAGETQYF.

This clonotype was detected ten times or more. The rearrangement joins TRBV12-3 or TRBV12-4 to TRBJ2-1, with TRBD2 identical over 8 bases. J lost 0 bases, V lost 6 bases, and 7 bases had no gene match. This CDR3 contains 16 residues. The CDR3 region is CASSLLLADSYNEQFF. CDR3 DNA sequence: TGTGCCAGCAGCCTACTACTAGCGGACTCCTACAATGAGCAGTTCTTC.

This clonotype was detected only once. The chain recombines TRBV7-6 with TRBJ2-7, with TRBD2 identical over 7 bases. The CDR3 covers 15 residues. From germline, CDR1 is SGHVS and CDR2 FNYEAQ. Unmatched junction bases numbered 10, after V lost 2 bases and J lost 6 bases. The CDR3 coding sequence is TGTGCCAGCAGCTTATCATTTGTGGGAGGGCCCGAGCAGTACTTC. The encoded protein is CASSLSFVGGPEQYF.